This T cell receptor (beta chain) stems from a study of monozygotic twins with inflammatory bowel disease. Germline assignment: CDR1 SGHRS and CDR2 YFSETQ. This CDR3 comprises 16 residues. Reprocessing the 5' RACE reads, TCRdb reports a single entry for every CDR3 protein and omits DNA. Listed are around 450,000 distinct CDR3 sequences; about 2.6% falls within the top ten. The chain links TRBV5-1 to TRBJ2-1; with no DNA, the TCRdb D assignment of TRBD1 cannot be verified. The specimen sequenced was blood. This TCR derives from a human donor with ulcerative colitis or Crohn's disease, or a healthy co-twin of an affected twin (not recorded which). CDR3 sequence reads: CASSSGQVFSYNEQFF.